Below are 31 T cell receptor beta chains sequenced from a single sample in a study of T-cell reconstitution after alpha-beta-depleted transplantation in children. TCRbeta library construction was performed incorporating unique molecular identifiers. TCRdb itself ran the PCR reads through MiXCR, one entry per CDR3 protein. The sample carries 200,000 to 250,000 distinct CDR3 sequences, about 24% recorded once. Sequencing used PBMCs, mostly from graft donor cells, obtained 360 days after TCRalphabeta/CD19-depleted stem cell transplant. The receptor source for this set is a female patient aged 2 to 10 who had a stem cell transplant for congenital amegakaryocytic thrombocytopenia, so the T cells may come from the graft donor.

The chain employs TRBV4-2 and TRBJ2-1; the D gene could be TRBD1 or TRBD2 (5 bases each). The CDR3 runs to 15 residues. Trimming took off 0 bases at V and 7 bases at J, with 13 bases between the two ends. The germline CDR1 and CDR2 sequences are LGHNA and YNFKEQ. The CDR3 nucleotides are TGTGCCAGCAGCCAAGATTGGGGGAGCCTTAATGAGCAGTTCTTC. As protein: CASSQDWGSLNEQFF.

This clonotype was counted a few times. The chain joins TRBV6-1 to TRBJ2-7; D is tentatively TRBD1 or TRBD2 (5 bases each). From germline, CDR1 is MNHNS and CDR2 SASEGT. The CDR3 runs to 14 residues. Trimming removed 6 bases at V and 0 bases at J, with 12 bases between. The DNA of the CDR3 is TGTGCCAGCAGCGGGACGGCGGACTCCTACGAGCAGTACTTC. This translates into CASSGTADSYEQYF.

This rearrangement joins TRBV7-9 to TRBJ2-2; 8 nucleotides line up with TRBD1. After removal of 5 bases from V and 1 base from J, the junction contained 3 bases not matched to a gene. Germline V lookup: CDR1 SEHNR, CDR2 FQNEAQ (reference sequence). This CDR3 spans 15 amino acids. CDR3 protein: CASSPRGLNTGELFF. The CDR3 DNA sequence: TGTGCCAGCAGCCCCAGGGGGCTGAACACCGGGGAGCTGTTTTTT.

This clonotype was counted a few times. The V gene is TRBV18, the J gene TRBJ2-7; D may be TRBD1 (6 bases). The germline CDR1 and CDR2 sequences are KGHSH and LQKENI. V was trimmed by 2 bases and J by 0 bases, leaving 14 bases between them. CDR3 length equals 16 residues. The CDR3 loop reads CASSPFSTGASYEQYF. In nucleotides, the CDR3 is TGTGCCAGCTCACCATTCTCGACAGGAGCCTCCTACGAGCAGTACTTC.

V usage is TRBV4-2 and J usage is TRBJ2-5; the D gene is possibly TRBD1 (6 bases). Trimming left V 0 bases short and J 5 bases short, with 10 bases between. The CDR3 totals 14 residues. Germline V gene data show CDR1 as LGHNA and CDR2 as YNFKEQ. The CDR3 reads CASSQDWGLETQYF. The CDR3 DNA reads as TGTGCCAGCAGCCAAGATTGGGGGCTTGAGACCCAGTACTTC.

This rearrangement joins TRBV28 to TRBJ1-1; maybe TRBD1 (5 bases). This CDR3 contains 17 residues. The V and J ends lost 3 bases and 11 bases respectively, with 28 bases between them. Germline CDR1 MDHEN, CDR2 SYDVKM. CDR3 region: CASSLGQGWGFPFHAFF. The CDR3 DNA reads as TGTGCCAGCAGTTTGGGTCAGGGATGGGGATTTCCATTTCATGCTTTCTTT.

The genes are TRBV2 and TRBJ1-5; a possible D gene is TRBD1 (6 bases). The V gene's germline CDR1 is SNHLY and CDR2 FYNNEI. V gave up 8 bases and J gave up 7 bases, with 18 bases separating them. The length of the CDR3 is 14 residues. CDR3 loop: CASRHRDTWQPQHF. The CDR3 DNA follows: TGTGCCAGCCGGCACCGGGACACGTGGCAGCCCCAGCATTTT. Together with reference TRBV2 and TRBJ1-5, the CDR3 gives the full variable domain: EPEVTQTPSHQVTQMGQEVILRCVPISNHLYFYWYRQILGQKVEFLVSFYNNEISEKSEIFDDQFSVERPDGSNFTLKIRSTKLEDSAMYFCASRHRDTWQPQHFGDGTRLSIL.

The gene calls are TRBV5-1 and TRBJ2-7; D possibly corresponds to TRBD2 (6 bases). CDR1 and CDR2 (germline): SGHRS, YFSETQ. V lost 2 bases and J lost 0, with 12 bases in between. CDR3 length equals 15 residues. The CDR3: CASSLSGLLSYEQYF. CDR3 in DNA: TGCGCCAGCAGCTTAAGCGGGTTGCTCTCCTACGAGCAGTACTTC.

The sample holds a few counts of this clonotype. This chain uses TRBV7-2 with TRBJ2-7, with D perhaps assigned TRBD1 or TRBD2 (5 bases each). V was clipped by 5 bases and J by 2 bases, with 13 bases between them. CDR1 and CDR2 (germline): SGHTA, FQGNSA. The CDR3 has 14 amino acids. The CDR3 DNA reads as TGTGCCAGCAGCAGCCTCGGGGCAACCTACGAGCAGTACTTC. This translates into CASSSLGATYEQYF.

The chain uses TRBV27 and TRBJ2-7; 12 bases line up with TRBD2. The V segment lost 5 bases and the J segment 0 bases; nucleotides outside the gene matches: 8. Germline loops: CDR1 MNHEY, CDR2 SMNVEV (reference sequence). The length of the CDR3 is 17 residues. This CDR3 reads CASSPLLAGGPSYEQYF. The CDR3 DNA reads as TGTGCCAGCAGTCCGCTGCTAGCGGGGGGGCCCTCCTACGAGCAGTACTTC.

The chain joins TRBV7-9 to TRBJ2-7; the D gene could be TRBD1 or TRBD2 (6 bases each). This CDR3 spans 15 amino acids. The germline gives CDR1 SEHNR, CDR2 FQNEAQ (reference sequence). Trimming cost V 5 bases and J 4 bases, with 18 bases left between them. CDR3 protein: CASSPKTGTLYEQYF. Written as DNA, the CDR3 is TGTGCCAGCAGCCCAAAAACAGGGACTTTATACGAGCAGTACTTC. Filled out from reference TRBV7-9 and TRBJ2-7, the complete variable domain reads DTGVSQNPRHKITKRGQNVTFRCDPISEHNRLYWYRQTLGQGPEFLTYFQNEAQLEKSRLLSDRFSAERPKGSFSTLEIQRTEQGDSAMYLCASSPKTGTLYEQYFGPGTRLTVT.

The genes are TRBV27 and TRBJ2-3; TRBD2 matches 15 bases. The CDR3 extends over 16 amino acids. V lost 2 bases, J lost 4 bases, and 1 base stayed unmatched. Germline V lookup: CDR1 MNHEY, CDR2 SMNVEV (reference sequence). The CDR3 nucleotides are TGTGCCAGCAGTTTACGGACTAGCGGGGGGGCAGATACGCAGTATTTT. This sequence encodes CASSLRTSGGADTQYF.

The CDR3 nucleotides are TGTGCCTGGAGTTTTTGGTCGACTACTTCACCCCTCCACTTT. Amino acid sequence: CAWSFWSTTSPLHF. The gene calls are TRBV30 and TRBJ1-6; the D is unclear. The ends were cut back, 2 bases at V and 9 bases at J, with 14 bases in the middle. This CDR3 spans 14 amino acids. Looked up from germline, CDR1 is GTSNPN and CDR2 is SVGIG (reference sequence).

The chain employs TRBV6-5 and TRBJ2-2; 7 positions agree with TRBD1. The CDR3 covers 14 residues. V trimming: 7 bases; J trimming: 5 bases; junction bases outside the gene matches: 7. CDR1 and CDR2 (germline): MNHEY, SVGAGI. The CDR3 loop is CASTSTGSTGELFF. In DNA, the CDR3 is TGTGCCAGCACTTCGACAGGGTCGACCGGGGAGCTGTTTTTT.

This clonotype came up a few times. DNA of the CDR3: TGTGCCATCACTGGGCCGCAGGGGGCGGCCTATGGCTACACCTTC. This translates into CAITGPQGAAYGYTF. The chain joins TRBV10-3 to TRBJ1-2; 8 nucleotides match TRBD1. CDR1 and CDR2 from the germline V gene are ENHRY and SYGVKD. The CDR3 consists of 15 residues. Unmatched junction bases numbered 11, after V lost 7 bases and J lost 4 bases.

The rearrangement links TRBV20-1 to TRBJ2-1; D gene ambiguous. Germline-derived CDR1 and CDR2 are DFQATT and SNEGSKA (reference sequence). The CDR3 is made up of 14 amino acids. The V gene lost 5 bases and the J gene lost 0 bases, with 11 bases spanning the gap. For the CDR3, the DNA is TGCAGTGCTTACAGTGGAAGCTCCTACAATGAGCAGTTCTTC. Encoded protein: CSAYSGSSYNEQFF.

This clonotype was detected ten times or more. J is TRBJ2-3 and V is TRBV5-1; D gene uncertain. The CDR3 totals 14 residues. The germline gives CDR1 SGHRS, CDR2 YFSETQ. Deletions cut 4 bases from V and 1 base from J, with 10 bases between. The CDR3 DNA follows: TGCGCCAGCAGCGGTGATTTCGGCACAGATACGCAGTATTTT. Encoded protein: CASSGDFGTDTQYF.

V is TRBV20-1 and J is TRBJ2-5; D is tentatively TRBD1 or TRBD2 (5 bases each). The CDR3 totals 11 residues. Trimming pared 6 bases from V and 7 bases from J, leaving 12 bases between. Looked up from germline, CDR1 is DFQATT and CDR2 is SNEGSKA (reference sequence). CDR3 residues: CSAGWGMTQYF. CDR3 coding DNA: TGCAGTGCCGGCTGGGGGATGACCCAGTACTTC.

The chain links TRBV12-3 or TRBV12-4 to TRBJ1-2, with 7 bases matching TRBD1. V was clipped by 6 bases and J by 8 bases; unmatched bases: 6. CDR3 size: 12 residues. The CDR3 spells CASSMGQQGYTF. The CDR3, as DNA: TGTGCCAGCAGCATGGGACAGCAAGGCTACACCTTC.

This clonotype was observed a handful of times. The chain joins TRBV12-3 or TRBV12-4 to TRBJ2-3; 11 bases line up with TRBD2. The junction had 5 bases not matched to a gene; V was cut back by 9 bases and J by 0 bases. The CDR3 extends over 15 amino acids. The CDR3 loop is CASTRLAGSTDTQYF. The CDR3 nucleotides are TGTGCCAGTACCCGACTAGCGGGGAGCACAGATACGCAGTATTTT.

The chain has TRBV20-1 and TRBJ2-2; TRBD1 agrees at 7 bases. V was pared by 5 bases and J by 0 bases, with 3 bases of the junction left unmatched. Germline V gene data show CDR1 as DFQATT and CDR2 as SNEGSKA (reference sequence). The length of the CDR3 is 14 residues. The CDR3 sequence: CSAEDRANTGELFF. As DNA, the CDR3 is TGCAGTGCTGAAGACAGGGCGAACACCGGGGAGCTGTTTTTT.

This clonotype has a handful of counts. This sequence joins TRBV12-3 or TRBV12-4 and TRBJ2-1; TRBD2 agrees at 7 bases. The CDR3 loop spans 14 amino acids. Trimming removed 5 bases from V and 2 bases from J; junction bases left unmatched: 3. The DNA for the CDR3 is TGTGCCAGCAGTAGCGGGATCACCTACAATGAGCAGTTCTTC. Translation: CASSSGITYNEQFF.

There are a few counts of this clonotype. The J gene is TRBJ1-2, the V gene TRBV7-9; D possibly corresponds to TRBD1 (5 bases). Trimming stripped 5 bases from V and 7 bases from J, with 11 bases between. Germline loops: CDR1 SEHNR, CDR2 FQNEAQ (reference sequence). This CDR3 comprises 12 residues. CDR3 in amino acids: CASSPTGLGYTF. For the CDR3, the DNA is TGTGCCAGCAGCCCGACGGGACTTGGCTACACCTTC.

This clonotype has a handful of counts. This chain links TRBV28 with TRBJ1-5; D ambiguous. Deletions cut 2 bases from V and 3 bases from J, with 5 bases between. This CDR3 has 13 amino acids. The germline V gene has CDR1 MDHEN and CDR2 SYDVKM. The CDR3 coding sequence is TGTGCCAGCAGTTTAATGGACAATCAGCCCCAGCATTTT. Translating gives CASSLMDNQPQHF. Looking up the rest from reference TRBV28 and TRBJ1-5 gives the full variable domain: DVKVTQSSRYLVKRTGEKVFLECVQDMDHENMFWYRQDPGLGLRLIYFSYDVKMKEKGDIPEGYSVSREKKERFSLILESASTNQTSMYLCASSLMDNQPQHFGDGTRLSIL.

This clonotype came up many times. The J gene is TRBJ2-1, the V gene TRBV5-4; 9 nucleotides agree with TRBD2. The CDR3 has 20 amino acids. V shed 1 base, J shed 4 bases, and the junction held 18 bases outside the gene matches. Germline V CDR1 and CDR2: SGHNT, YYREEE (reference sequence). The CDR3 sequence: CASSLRSKIGGTSTYNEQFF. CDR3 bases: TGTGCCAGCAGCTTGAGGAGTAAGATAGGTGGGACTAGCACATACAATGAGCAGTTCTTC.

With respect to this clonotype: A much larger clone lies a single base off, so this may be a read error. This likely comes from a read error, as the CDR3 has no conserved phenylalanine or tryptophan at its end. The chain uses TRBV4-1 and TRBJ2-5; no reliable D call. Germline V gene lookup returns CDR1 MGHRA and CDR2 YSYEKL. The CDR3 runs to 11 residues. V was shortened by 5 bases and J by 3 bases, with 4 bases between the two germline ends. This CDR3 is CASSSKETQYL. The CDR3 nucleotides are TGCGCCAGCAGCAGTAAAGAGACCCAGTACTTG.

V is TRBV28 and J is TRBJ2-7, with 9 bases lining up with TRBD1. V shed 5 bases, J shed 4 bases, and the junction held 12 bases outside the gene matches. The CDR3 is 16 residues long. Germline CDR1 and CDR2: MDHEN and SYDVKM. This chain's CDR3 is CASSPPGQGLYYEQYF. Written as DNA, the CDR3 is TGTGCCAGCAGTCCGCCGGGACAGGGACTTTATTACGAGCAGTACTTC.

V is TRBV12-3 or TRBV12-4 and J is TRBJ1-5; 7 nucleotides align to TRBD1. The CDR3 covers 13 residues. Losses at the gene ends were 3 bases for V and 9 bases for J; bases not matched to a gene: 5. Here the CDR3 reads CASSFGQGGPQHF. CDR3 bases: TGTGCCAGCAGTTTTGGCCAGGGGGGGCCCCAGCATTTT.

This chain connects TRBV7-6 to TRBJ1-2; D gene ambiguous. The CDR3 is 11 residues long. Between the trimmed V and J ends, which lost 5 bases and 6 bases, there was a span of 7 bases. Germline CDR1 reads SGHVS; CDR2 reads FNYEAQ. CDR3 DNA: TGTGCCAGCAGCGGTCTCCATGGCTACACCTTC. This codes for CASSGLHGYTF.

The rearrangement uses TRBV12-3 or TRBV12-4 and TRBJ2-1; the match to TRBD2 covers 12 bases. V was pared by 5 bases and J by 2 bases, with 4 bases of the junction left unmatched. The CDR3 has 16 residues. CDR3 in amino acids: CASSPRLAGAYNEQFF. CDR3 DNA: TGTGCCAGCAGTCCGAGACTAGCGGGGGCCTACAATGAGCAGTTCTTC.

In this sample, this clonotype turned up many times. The J gene is TRBJ2-7, the V gene TRBV28; TRBD2 might be the D (5 bases). The germline V and J ends were trimmed by 7 bases and 2 bases, with 9 bases remaining between them. The CDR3 has 12 amino acids. Germline V CDR1 and CDR2: MDHEN, SYDVKM. CDR3 DNA sequence: TGTGCCAGCAAGCGGATGGCCTACGAGCAGTACTTC. It yields the protein CASKRMAYEQYF.